The 9 T cell receptor beta chains in this list originate from one sample, sequenced in a study of T cell responses to AZD1222 COVID-19 vaccine. The protocol was immunoSEQ multiplex PCR, while the TCRdb copy is restricted to in-frame clones and leaves out a portion. The sample includes 100,000 or so clones, 70% to 90% seen only once; the top ten take roughly 2.5%. The sequenced sample was peripheral blood, obtained 28 days after the second AZD1222 dose. The receptors derive from an adult who received the AZD1222 COVID-19 vaccine.

J is TRBJ2-2 and V is TRBV10-3, with TRBD1 matching 7 bases. The germline V gene has CDR1 ENHRY and CDR2 SYGVKD. The CDR3 length is 14 residues. Trimming took 5 bases from V and 7 from J; bases not matched to a gene: 7. The CDR3 sequence is CAISWTGLNGELFF. The DNA for the CDR3 is TGTGCCATCAGTTGGACAGGTCTGAACGGGGAGCTGTTTTTT.

The chain links TRBV11-2 to TRBJ2-1, with 7 bases lining up with TRBD2. V was pared by 5 bases and J by 1 base, with 8 bases of the junction left unmatched. The germline V gene encodes CDR1 SGHAT and CDR2 FQNNGV. There are 16 residues in the CDR3. This chain's CDR3 is CASSLWAGESYNEQFF. The DNA of the CDR3 is TGTGCCAGCAGCCTTTGGGCGGGAGAGTCCTACAATGAGCAGTTCTTC.

The chain employs TRBV1 and TRBJ1-2. TRBV1 is shown as a pseudogene. The CDR3 contains 18 residues. The CDR3 protein is CTSSQGPEGGQTFYGYTF. The CDR3 coding sequence is TGCACCAGCAGCCAAGGCCCCGAGGGAGGACAGACCTTCTATGGCTACACCTTC.

The count of this clone is one. The V call is TRBV12-3 or TRBV12-4, the J call TRBJ2-3; no clear D gene. The V end lost 6 bases, the J end lost 1 base, and 8 bases lay between the germline ends. The CDR3 is made up of 13 amino acids. The CDR3 sequence: CASRAGRTDTQYF. For the CDR3, the DNA is TGTGCCAGCAGGGCCGGTCGCACAGATACGCAGTATTTT.

This clone was recorded a few times. The rearrangement links TRBV7-3 to TRBJ2-3, with 7 positions matching TRBD1. Looked up from germline, CDR1 is SGHTA and CDR2 is FQGTGA. The CDR3 sequence is 15 residues long. Trimming removed 5 bases from V and 5 bases from J; junction bases left unmatched: 10. Here the CDR3 reads CASSPSTGRGDTQYF. CDR3 sequence (DNA): TGTGCCAGCAGCCCATCGACAGGGCGAGGAGATACGCAGTATTTT.

V gene TRBV2 combines with J gene TRBJ1-2; D is perhaps TRBD1 (6 bases). This CDR3 spans 16 amino acids. Germline V lookup: CDR1 SNHLY, CDR2 FYNNEI. V lost 3 bases and J lost 4, with 18 bases in between. The CDR3, as DNA: TGTGCCAGCAGTGAGCACAGGGAAAGTCCGCGCTATGGCTACACCTTC. This translates into CASSEHRESPRYGYTF.

This sequence joins TRBV6-5 and TRBJ2-7; 13 positions agree with TRBD2. With V trimmed by 6 bases and J by 5 bases, 4 bases remained unmatched. CDR1 is MNHEY, CDR2 SVGAGI, per germline. This CDR3 has 14 residues. The CDR3 here is CASRTGLAGDEQYF. The CDR3 DNA follows: TGTGCCAGCAGGACTGGACTAGCGGGAGACGAGCAGTACTTC.

The rearrangement uses TRBV11-2 and TRBJ1-6; 7 bases agree with TRBD1. This CDR3 comprises 14 residues. The germline V gene has CDR1 SGHAT and CDR2 FQNNGV. The J segment lost 5 bases and the V segment lost 5 bases, leaving 3 bases of the junction unmatched. DNA for the CDR3: TGTGCCAGCAGCGCACAGGGGAATAATTCACCCCTCCACTTT. Translating gives CASSAQGNNSPLHF. Full variable domain (outside the CDR3, taken from reference TRBV11-2 and TRBJ1-6): EAGVAQSPRYKIIEKRQSVAFWCNPISGHATLYWYQQILGQGPKLLIQFQNNGVVDDSQLPKDRFSAERLKGVDSTLKIQPAKLEDSAVYLCASSAQGNNSPLHFGNGTRLTVT.

This chain connects TRBV5-1 to TRBJ1-5, with 12 positions matching TRBD1. With 4 bases clipped from V and 2 bases from J, the junction kept 10 bases outside the gene matches. The germline V gene has CDR1 SGHRS and CDR2 YFSETQ. The CDR3 length is 18 residues. The CDR3 loop reads CASSLGTGGLLGNQPQHF. The CDR3 DNA follows: TGCGCCAGCAGCCTCGGGACAGGGGGCTTACTTGGCAATCAGCCCCAGCATTTT.